Listed below are T cell receptor beta chains from one sample, sequenced in a study of PD-L1 blockade in urothelial cancer. This table comes from immunoSEQ multiplex PCR, and its TCRdb copy is limited to in-frame clones, with some not included. The sample holds 95,000 to 150,000 clones, 86% seen once. The starting material was PBMCs, obtained around atezolizumab (anti-PD-L1) treatment. The receptors originated from a man in his forties or fifties with urothelial cancer. CDR3s include the opening cysteine and the closing phenylalanine or tryptophan. The D gene is left open where the match is weak. Where a row states a size, it is once, few, many or the class of an expanded clone; other rows omit it.

J gene,clone size,D gene,CDR3 length,V gene,CDR3 DNA,CDR3 protein
TRBJ1-1,.,.,14,TRBV5-1,TGCGCCAGCAGCTTGGAGTTTCGCAGTACTGAAGCTTTCTTT,CASSLEFRSTEAFF
TRBJ2-1,.,.,15,TRBV6-5,TGTGCCAGCAGTTATCGACTAGTTACCAACAATGAGCAGTTCTTC,CASSYRLVTNNEQFF
TRBJ2-7,once,.,15,TRBV5-4,TGTGCCAGCAGCCCATCTCGACAGGATTCCTACGAGCAGTACTTC,CASSPSRQDSYEQYF
TRBJ2-7,.,TRBD2,15,TRBV28,TGTGCCAGCAGTTTGTGGCGGGAGGGTACCTACGAGCAGTACTTC,CASSLWREGTYEQYF
TRBJ2-3,few,TRBD1,15,TRBV11-3,TGTGCCAGCAGCCAACGGACAGGGGATATGGATACGCAGTATTTT,CASSQRTGDMDTQYF
TRBJ1-6,.,.,12,TRBV27,TGTGCCAGCAGTTTAGGAGATTCACCCCTCCACTTT,CASSLGDSPLHF
TRBJ2-1,.,TRBD2,15,TRBV9,TGTGCCAGCAGCACCCTAGCCGGGACTAGTAACGAGCAGTTCTTC,CASSTLAGTSNEQFF
TRBJ2-1,.,TRBD2,14,TRBV11-2,TGTGCCAGTAAACTAGCGGGAGGAAAAATTGAGCAGTTCTTC,CASKLAGGKIEQFF
TRBJ1-1,few,TRBD1,12,TRBV29-1,TGCAGCGCTGGACAGGGGAACACTGAAGCTTTCTTT,CSAGQGNTEAFF
TRBJ1-1,.,TRBD1,21,TRBV28,TGTGCCAGCAGGACGAGACGGGACAGGGGCTGGTTAAGGGATTTGAACACTGAAGCTTTCTTT,CASRTRRDRGWLRDLNTEAFF